Listed here are 27 T cell receptor beta chains from one sample, sequenced in a study of blood T cell repertoires in COVID-19. The assay was immunoSEQ multiplex PCR, and TCRdb's table has in-frame clones only and misses some. The table shows 15,000 to 20,000 clones, with roughly nine tenths occurring only once. The sequencing sample was made of peripheral blood. The receptors originated from a human donor in a cohort sampled during active COVID-19.

This sequence joins TRBV30 and TRBJ1-2, with 9 bases matching TRBD1. V dropped 8 bases and J dropped 6; count of bases not matched to a gene: 7. Germline lookup yields CDR1 GTSNPN and CDR2 SVGIG (reference sequence). The CDR3 consists of 12 residues. CDR3 region: CAAAGTGHGYTF. The CDR3 DNA is TGTGCCGCCGCCGGGACAGGGCATGGCTACACCTTC.

The chain employs TRBV27 and TRBJ2-7; 8 nucleotides agree with TRBD1. The V gene end was trimmed by 3 bases and the J gene end by 7 bases; junction bases not matched to a gene: 8. This CDR3 contains 14 residues. Germline CDR1 is MNHEY and CDR2 is SMNVEV (reference sequence). CDR3 coding DNA: TGTGCCAGCAGTTTTGGGCAGGGGGCGAGGGAGCAGTACTTC. Its translation is CASSFGQGAREQYF.

This chain uses TRBV7-9 with TRBJ2-5; unclear D gene. Germline V gives CDR1 SEHNR, CDR2 FQNEAQ (reference sequence). Trimming stripped 2 bases from V and 5 bases from J, with 9 bases between. CDR3 length: 13 residues. The CDR3 region is CASSLQAKETQYF. The CDR3 region has the DNA TGTGCCAGCAGCTTACAAGCGAAGGAGACCCAGTACTTC.

The chain combines TRBV11-2 with TRBJ1-1, with D perhaps TRBD1 (6 bases). Looked up from germline, CDR1 is SGHAT and CDR2 is FQNNGV. The CDR3 contains 15 residues. Trimming took 5 bases from V and 5 from J, leaving 18 bases between them. The CDR3 loop is CASSTLTGLGTEAFF. The CDR3 nucleotides are TGTGCCAGCAGCACATTAACAGGGCTGGGAACTGAAGCTTTCTTT.

The V and J genes are TRBV6-5 and TRBJ1-2, with D possibly TRBD1 on 5 matching bases. The CDR3 consists of 12 residues. From germline, CDR1 is MNHEY and CDR2 SVGAGI. Trimming stripped 2 bases from V and 8 bases from J, with 9 bases between. The CDR3 reads CASSYPGGGYTF. The CDR3 nucleotides read TGTGCCAGCAGTTACCCGGGGGGGGGCTACACCTTC.

This clone was seen a few times. The rearrangement uses TRBV5-6 and TRBJ1-5; a weak D match, TRBD1 (6 bases). The CDR3 runs 17 residues. CDR1 and CDR2 (germline): SGHDT, YYEEEE. The V end was cut by 0 bases, the J end by 0 bases, with 13 bases between. CDR3 nucleotides: TGTGCCAGCAGCTTGGGGACAGTTAGAAATAGCAATCAGCCCCAGCATTTT. This gives the protein CASSLGTVRNSNQPQHF.

The chain is built from TRBV4-3 and TRBJ1-2; 7 bases are shared with TRBD1. The CDR3 covers 14 residues. With V trimmed by 0 bases and J by 6 bases, 4 bases remained unmatched. Germline V gene sequence: CDR1 LGHNA, CDR2 YSLEER. The CDR3 DNA is TGCGCCAGCAGCCAAGATCGAGGGGGCGATGGCTACACCTTC. Protein product: CASSQDRGGDGYTF.

J is TRBJ2-1 and V is TRBV14, with 13 bases aligning to TRBD2. V dropped 2 bases and J dropped 9; count of bases not matched to a gene: 10. This CDR3 comprises 17 residues. CDR1 is SGHDN and CDR2 is FVKESK in the germline V gene. The CDR3 region is CASSQMELAGGPGEQFF. In DNA form, the CDR3 reads TGTGCCAGCAGCCAAATGGAACTAGCGGGGGGGCCGGGTGAGCAGTTCTTC.

CDR3: CASSEFLAGAAGETQYF. The CDR3 bases are TGTGCCAGCAGTGAATTCCTAGCGGGGGCCGCGGGGGAGACCCAGTACTTC. The chain uses TRBV6-1 and TRBJ2-5; 10 bases align to TRBD2. The germline gives CDR1 MNHNS, CDR2 SASEGT. The trim removed 2 bases at V and 5 bases at J, leaving 11 bases unmatched. The CDR3 runs 17 residues.

The genes are TRBV5-5 and TRBJ1-2; D is perhaps TRBD1 (6 bases). Germline V gene lookup returns CDR1 SGHKS and CDR2 YYEKEE (reference sequence). V was pared by 1 base and J by 5 bases, with 15 bases between. The CDR3 length is 15 residues. This chain's CDR3 is CASSLSAGAGYGYTF. In DNA form, the CDR3 reads TGTGCCAGCAGCTTGAGTGCGGGGGCGGGGTATGGCTACACCTTC.

This chain joins TRBV7-9 and TRBJ2-7, with TRBD2 matching over 8 bases. Germline V gives CDR1 SEHNR, CDR2 FQNEAQ (reference sequence). The CDR3 runs 17 residues. V was pared by 1 base and J by 3 bases, with 11 bases of the junction left unmatched. The CDR3 region has the DNA TGTGCCAGCAGCTTAGGGTCATCGGGAGGGGAATTCTACGAGCAGTACTTC. This sequence encodes CASSLGSSGGEFYEQYF.

The rearrangement uses TRBV9 and TRBJ1-5, with TRBD1 matching 7 bases. The ends lost 4 bases at V and 11 bases at J; junction bases unmatched: 9. Looked up from germline, CDR1 is SGDLS and CDR2 is YYNGEE. The CDR3 extends over 13 amino acids. CDR3 protein: CASSLRQGEAQHF. Written as DNA, the CDR3 is TGTGCCAGCAGCCTCCGACAGGGAGAGGCCCAGCATTTT.

The rearrangement links TRBV7-2 to TRBJ2-3, with TRBD2 matching over 11 bases. The CDR3 has 16 residues. The germline gives CDR1 SGHTA, CDR2 FQGNSA. V lost 5 bases, J lost 3 bases, and 7 bases stayed unmatched. The CDR3: CASSPRLAGSTDTQYF. The CDR3 DNA follows: TGTGCCAGCAGCCCCCGACTAGCGGGGAGTACAGATACGCAGTATTTT. Based on the CDR3 plus reference TRBV7-2 and TRBJ2-3, the full variable domain is GAGVSQSPSNKVTEKGKDVELRCDPISGHTALYWYRQSLGQGLEFLIYFQGNSAPDKSGLPSDRFSAERTGGSVSTLTIQRTQQEDSAVYLCASSPRLAGSTDTQYFGPGTRLTVL.

V and J are TRBV27 and TRBJ1-6; a possible D gene is TRBD1 (6 bases). Trimming took off 5 bases at V and 10 bases at J, with 18 bases between the two ends. The CDR3 loop spans 15 amino acids. Germline V gene sequence: CDR1 MNHEY, CDR2 SMNVEV (reference sequence). The DNA of the CDR3 is TGTGCCAGCAGTCCACAGGGAGTTCTAGGATCACCCCTCCACTTT. This encodes CASSPQGVLGSPLHF.

The chain joins TRBV30 to TRBJ2-3; no clear D. In germline, CDR1 is GTSNPN, CDR2 SVGIG (reference sequence). V was clipped by 2 bases and J by 3 bases, with 9 bases between them. The CDR3 covers 13 residues. The chain's CDR3 is CAWSFQTTDTQYF. The CDR3 DNA reads as TGTGCCTGGAGTTTCCAGACAACAGATACGCAGTATTTT.

The chain carries TRBV11-1 and TRBJ1-4; no firm D call. CDR3 length: 13 residues. The germline V gene has CDR1 SGHAT and CDR2 FQDESV (reference sequence). Trimming stripped 8 bases from V and 6 bases from J, with 13 bases between. In DNA form, the CDR3 reads TGTGCCAGCTCGCGGAGCAGCGATGAAAAACTGTTTTTT. Translation gives CASSRSSDEKLFF. Full variable domain (rest looked up from reference TRBV11-1 and TRBJ1-4): EAEVAQSPRYKITEKSQAVAFWCDPISGHATLYWYRQILGQGPELLVQFQDESVVDDSQLPKDRFSAERLKGVDSTLKIQPAELGDSAMYLCASSRSSDEKLFFGSGTQLSVL.

The rearrangement uses TRBV2 and TRBJ1-1; TRBD1 agrees at 7 bases. V shed 4 bases, J shed 3 bases, and the junction held 5 bases outside the gene matches. Germline CDR1 is SNHLY and CDR2 is FYNNEI. CDR3 length equals 14 residues. The CDR3: CASSGQGVYTEAFF. The CDR3 bases are TGTGCCAGCAGTGGGCAGGGGGTCTACACTGAAGCTTTCTTT. Together with reference TRBV2 and TRBJ1-1, the CDR3 gives the full variable domain: EPEVTQTPSHQVTQMGQEVILRCVPISNHLYFYWYRQILGQKVEFLVSFYNNEISEKSEIFDDQFSVERPDGSNFTLKIRSTKLEDSAMYFCASSGQGVYTEAFFGQGTRLTVV.

V and J are TRBV24-1 and TRBJ2-3; the D gene is possibly TRBD1 (8 bases). This CDR3 comprises 15 residues. Deletions cut 3 bases from V and 5 bases from J, with 14 bases between. From germline, CDR1 is KGHDR and CDR2 SFDVKD. DNA for the CDR3: TGTGCCACCAGTGATGGACAGGGAGGGAGAGATACGCAGTATTTT. It codes for CATSDGQGGRDTQYF.

The rearrangement uses TRBV29-1 and TRBJ2-1; 8 nucleotides match TRBD2. CDR1 and CDR2 from the germline V gene are SQVTM and ANQGSEA. V shed 7 bases and J 6 bases; nucleotides not matched to a gene: 11. This CDR3 comprises 14 residues. The CDR3 coding sequence is TGCAGCGCCGAGGCGCGGGGGGCGGGCAATGAGCAGTTCTTC. Translating gives CSAEARGAGNEQFF.

V usage is TRBV19 and J usage is TRBJ1-1, with 7 bases matching TRBD1. Trimming at V came to 8 bases and at J to 4 bases, leaving 4 bases not matched to a gene. This CDR3 is built from 12 residues. From germline, CDR1 is LNHDA and CDR2 SQIVND (reference sequence). CDR3 DNA: TGTGCCAGTCAGGGGGGAAGCACTGAAGCTTTCTTT. Its protein is CASQGGSTEAFF.

The chain combines TRBV7-2 with TRBJ1-3; D unclear. Between the trimmed V and J ends, which lost 5 bases and 4 bases, there was a span of 6 bases. This CDR3 spans 12 amino acids. The germline gives CDR1 SGHTA, CDR2 FQGNSA. The CDR3 sequence is CASSLTGNTIYF. CDR3 in DNA: TGTGCCAGCAGCCTCACAGGAAACACCATATATTTT.

The V call is TRBV11-2, the J call TRBJ2-2; D may be TRBD1 (5 bases). V was trimmed by 3 bases and J by 3 bases, leaving 14 bases between them. CDR1 SGHAT and CDR2 FQNNGV come from the germline V gene. This CDR3 region has 16 residues. CDR3 residues: CASSFWIQGDTGELFF. The CDR3, as DNA: TGTGCCAGCAGCTTTTGGATCCAGGGTGACACCGGGGAGCTGTTTTTT. Variable domain in full (rest from reference TRBV11-2 and TRBJ2-2): EAGVAQSPRYKIIEKRQSVAFWCNPISGHATLYWYQQILGQGPKLLIQFQNNGVVDDSQLPKDRFSAERLKGVDSTLKIQPAKLEDSAVYLCASSFWIQGDTGELFFGEGSRLTVL.

The V call is TRBV9, the J call TRBJ1-6; D may be TRBD1 (6 bases). This CDR3 is 15 amino acids long. V lost 0 bases to trimming and J lost 6 bases, with 10 bases between them. CDR1 and CDR2 (germline): SGDLS, YYNGEE. This chain's CDR3 is CASSVEGHRNSPLHF. CDR3 sequence (DNA): TGTGCCAGCAGCGTAGAGGGACATCGTAATTCACCCCTCCACTTT.

The chain couples TRBV7-2 to TRBJ1-3; TRBD1 is a possible D gene (6 bases). Trimming left V 3 bases short and J 1 base short, with 10 bases between. The CDR3 is 15 residues long. The germline gives CDR1 SGHTA, CDR2 FQGNSA. The CDR3 DNA reads TGTGCCAGCAGCTTCCAGGGGCCGTCTGGAAACACCATATATTTT. Translating gives CASSFQGPSGNTIYF.

V is TRBV5-8 and J is TRBJ2-3; D gene uncertain. V lost 3 bases and J lost 6, with 5 bases in between. This CDR3 comprises 11 residues. Per germline, CDR1 SGHTS and CDR2 YDEGEE. The CDR3 DNA reads TGTGCCAGCAGCTCTAGGGATACGCAGTATTTT. Protein sequence: CASSSRDTQYF.

This clone is judged medium-sized (0.01 to 0.1%). The rearrangement uses TRBV4-1 and TRBJ2-5; 8 bases agree with TRBD2. There are 16 residues in the CDR3. Germline lookup yields CDR1 MGHRA and CDR2 YSYEKL. After removal of 0 bases from V and 4 bases from J, the junction contained 7 bases not matched to a gene. The CDR3: CASSQEGQRGRETQYF. In DNA form, the CDR3 reads TGCGCCAGCAGCCAAGAAGGTCAGCGGGGGAGAGAGACCCAGTACTTC.

The rearrangement uses TRBV7-2 and TRBJ2-7, with a weak D call TRBD1 (6 bases). V lost 5 bases, J lost 4 bases, and 18 bases lay in between. The CDR3 runs 15 residues. Germline values: CDR1 SGHTA, CDR2 FQGNSA. The CDR3 loop reads CASSLVPGERYEQYF. CDR3 bases: TGTGCCAGCAGCCTAGTTCCAGGGGAGAGGTACGAGCAGTACTTC.